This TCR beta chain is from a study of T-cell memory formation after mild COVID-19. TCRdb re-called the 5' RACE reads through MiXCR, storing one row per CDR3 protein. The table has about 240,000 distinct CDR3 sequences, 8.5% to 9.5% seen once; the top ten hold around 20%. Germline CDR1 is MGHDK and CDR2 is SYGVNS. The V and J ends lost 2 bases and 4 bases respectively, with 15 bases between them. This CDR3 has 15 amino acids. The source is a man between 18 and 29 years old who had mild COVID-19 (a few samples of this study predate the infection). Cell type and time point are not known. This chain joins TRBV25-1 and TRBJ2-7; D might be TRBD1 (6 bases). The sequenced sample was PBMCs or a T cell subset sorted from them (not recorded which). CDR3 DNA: TGTGCCAGCAGTGAAACTGGGGGCCTGTCATACGAGCAGTACTTC. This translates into CASSETGGLSYEQYF.